A single sample is the source of the 6 T cell receptor beta chains below, sequenced in a study of blood T cell repertoires in COVID-19. Sequenced by immunoSEQ multiplex PCR; TCRdb stores in-frame clones only, minus some. The profile covers approximately 220,000 clones, with approximately 83% appearing a single time and around 2.5% taken by the ten largest. Sequenced: peripheral blood. The receptors originated from a woman in her forties with active or convalescent COVID-19.

This clone was seen only a few times. The chain links TRBV25-1 to TRBJ2-5; 8 bases align to TRBD2. The V gene's germline CDR1 is MGHDK and CDR2 SYGVNS. The CDR3 is made up of 14 amino acids. With 5 bases clipped from V and 1 base from J, the junction kept 3 bases outside the gene matches. The CDR3 loop is CASSKGTSQETQYF. The CDR3 nucleotides are TGTGCCAGCAGTAAAGGGACTAGCCAAGAGACCCAGTACTTC.

The rearrangement joins TRBV30 to TRBJ2-3; TRBD1 might be the D (6 bases). V was cut by 2 bases and J by 2 bases, with 11 bases left in between. This CDR3 is built from 14 residues. CDR1 is GTSNPN and CDR2 is SVGIG in the germline V gene (reference sequence). The CDR3 loop is CAWSTGLSTDTQYF. In DNA form, the CDR3 reads TGTGCCTGGAGTACAGGGCTCTCCACAGATACGCAGTATTTT.

The rearrangement joins TRBV19 to TRBJ1-5; 11 bases fit TRBD1. J was trimmed by 2 bases and V by 5 bases; bases with no gene match: 8. CDR1 and CDR2 (germline): LNHDA, SQIVND (reference sequence). This CDR3 contains 17 residues. CDR3 DNA: TGTGCCAGTAGTGTCGGGACAGGGGGAGTCGGCAATCAGCCCCAGCATTTT. Translation gives CASSVGTGGVGNQPQHF.

The chain carries TRBV6-5 and TRBJ1-2; the D gene is possibly TRBD1 (6 bases). This CDR3 has 14 residues. In germline, CDR1 is MNHEY, CDR2 SVGAGI. V lost 6 bases to trimming and J lost 4 bases, with 15 bases between them. CDR3 sequence (DNA): TGTGCCAGCAGGGAGACAGGTGGCAGCTATGGCTACACCTTC. Translating gives CASRETGGSYGYTF.

The chain combines TRBV7-3 with TRBJ2-1; TRBD2 agrees at 15 bases. The CDR3 sequence is 18 residues long. Germline CDR1 reads SGHTA; CDR2 reads FQGTGA. V shed 6 bases, J shed 5 bases, and the junction held 11 bases outside the gene matches. CDR3: CASSRGLAGGPWHNEQFF. The CDR3 bases are TGTGCCAGCAGTCGCGGACTAGCGGGAGGGCCGTGGCACAATGAGCAGTTCTTC.

This chain links TRBV7-2 with TRBJ2-5; D might be TRBD2 (5 bases). V shed 5 bases and J shed 0 bases, with 10 bases lying between them. The length of the CDR3 is 14 residues. CDR1 and CDR2 from the germline V gene are SGHTA and FQGNSA. DNA of the CDR3: TGTGCCAGCAGCCCGGGGTGGGACCAAGAGACCCAGTACTTC. It yields the protein CASSPGWDQETQYF.